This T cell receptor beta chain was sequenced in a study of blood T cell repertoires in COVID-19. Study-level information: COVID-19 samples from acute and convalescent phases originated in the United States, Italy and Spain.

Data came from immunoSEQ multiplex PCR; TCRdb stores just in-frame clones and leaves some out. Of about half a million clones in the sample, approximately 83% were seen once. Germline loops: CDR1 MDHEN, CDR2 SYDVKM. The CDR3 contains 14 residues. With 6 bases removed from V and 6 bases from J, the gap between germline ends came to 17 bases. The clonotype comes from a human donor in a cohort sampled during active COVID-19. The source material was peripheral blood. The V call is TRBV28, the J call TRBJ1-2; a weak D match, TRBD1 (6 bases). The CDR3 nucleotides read TGTGCCAGCAGCTCCAGGACAGTATGGCATGGCTACACCTTC. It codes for CASSSRTVWHGYTF.